A selection of T cell receptor beta chains follows, all from one sample in a study of vaccination and CD4 T cells after COVID-19. TCRdb re-derived calls from the PCR reads in MiXCR, one entry per CDR3 protein. The data show 9,000 to 15,000 distinct CDR3 sequences, with 44% seen just once and 5.5% to 7% held by the top ten. Antigens for these TCRs are unknown. The sample was CD4+ T cells from blood, cultured in vitro. Receptors were obtained from a human donor who had recovered from COVID-19. Both conserved end residues are part of each CDR3. D genes are given only for firm matches. Where a row states a size, it is once, few, many or the class of an expanded clone; other rows omit it.

clone size	D gene	J gene	V gene	CDR3 protein	CDR3 DNA
NA	TRBD1	TRBJ2-6	TRBV7-8	CASTPRRDRVTGANVLTF	TGTGCCAGCACCCCGCGTCGGGACAGAGTAACTGGGGCCAACGTCCTGACTTTC
NA	NA	TRBJ2-5	TRBV27	CASSKYRELYQETQYF	TGTGCCAGCAGTAAATACAGGGAGTTGTACCAAGAGACCCAGTACTTC
once	TRBD2	TRBJ2-3	TRBV20-1	CSARPLGLAGNTDTQYF	TGCAGTGCTAGACCGTTAGGACTAGCGGGGAACACAGATACGCAGTATTTT
NA	TRBD2	TRBJ2-3	TRBV3-1	CASRLTSGRVDTQYF	TGTGCCAGCAGACTCACTAGCGGGAGGGTAGATACGCAGTATTTT
few	TRBD1	TRBJ1-1	TRBV27	CASSPQGQMNTEAFF	TGTGCCAGCAGTCCACAGGGGCAGATGAACACTGAAGCTTTCTTT
NA	NA	TRBJ1-1	TRBV7-3	CASSALVNTEAFF	TGTGCCAGCAGCGCCTTGGTGAACACTGAAGCTTTCTTT
NA	NA	TRBJ1-2	TRBV29-1	CSVLATDSYTF	TGCAGCGTTTTAGCGACGGATAGCTACACCTTC
NA	NA	TRBJ1-2	TRBV20-1	CSAQDGPAYGYTF	TGCAGTGCCCAGGACGGACCAGCTTATGGCTACACCTTC
NA	NA	TRBJ1-5	TRBV6-1	CASSPIDSSNQPQHF	TGTGCCAGCAGTCCAATAGACAGTAGCAATCAGCCCCAGCATTTT
NA	NA	TRBJ2-6	TRBV27	CASSSVSGANVLTF	TGTGCCAGCAGTTCCGTCTCTGGGGCCAACGTCCTGACTTTC
NA	NA	TRBJ2-7	TRBV24-1	CARRGEQYF	TGTGCCAGACGCGGCGAGCAGTACTTC
NA	NA	TRBJ1-2	TRBV12-3/TRBV12-4	CASSLGTQRGYTF	TGTGCCAGCAGTTTAGGCACCCAGAGGGGCTACACCTTC
NA	NA	TRBJ2-1	TRBV20-1	CSARLTGPSYNEQFF	TGCAGTGCTAGACTGACAGGTCCCTCCTACAATGAGCAGTTCTTC
NA	NA	TRBJ1-2	TRBV18	CASSPDSSAVYGYTF	TGTGCCAGCTCACCAGACAGCTCGGCGGTCTATGGCTACACCTTC
NA	TRBD1	TRBJ1-1	TRBV2	CASTPQGGTEAFF	TGTGCCAGCACTCCACAGGGGGGCACTGAAGCTTTCTTT
NA	TRBD1	TRBJ2-4	TRBV27	CASSLFPPQTTGGQYF	TGTGCCAGCAGTTTATTCCCCCCACAAACGACAGGGGGTCAGTACTTC
NA	NA	TRBJ2-7	TRBV11-2	CASSSEGYEQYF	TGTGCCAGCAGCTCGGAGGGCTACGAGCAGTACTTC
NA	NA	TRBJ2-7	TRBV7-2	CTSSSTQIAYEQYF	TGTACCAGCAGCTCTACACAGATTGCCTACGAGCAGTACTTC
NA	NA	TRBJ2-3	TRBV7-9	CASSLGVLTDTQYF	TGTGCCAGCAGCTTAGGGGTCCTCACAGATACGCAGTATTTT
NA	TRBD2	TRBJ2-7	TRBV10-3	CATTGTSGAYEQYF	TGTGCCACGACCGGGACTAGCGGCGCGTACGAGCAGTACTTC
NA	NA	TRBJ2-3	TRBV18	CASSPALPSTDTQYF	TGTGCCAGCTCACCAGCTTTACCTAGCACAGATACGCAGTATTTT
few	TRBD1	TRBJ1-5	TRBV6-1	CASSTDRTYSNQPQHF	TGTGCCAGCAGTACGGACAGGACCTATAGCAATCAGCCCCAGCATTTT
NA	NA	TRBJ2-1	TRBV27	CASSLSGPYNEQFF	TGTGCCAGCAGTTTATCGGGGCCTTACAATGAGCAGTTCTTC
NA	NA	TRBJ1-1	TRBV7-2	CASSPFGYNTEAFF	TGTGCCAGCAGCCCGTTCGGGTATAACACTGAAGCTTTCTTT
NA	NA	TRBJ2-7	TRBV19	CASSRTESYEQYF	TGTGCCAGTAGTCGGACAGAGTCCTACGAGCAGTACTTC
once	NA	TRBJ2-5	TRBV6-1	CASSTGMETQYF	TGTGCCAGCAGTACAGGGATGGAGACCCAGTACTTC
NA	TRBD1	TRBJ1-5	TRBV19	CAISGTGDQPQHF	TGTGCCATCTCCGGGACAGGGGATCAGCCCCAGCATTTT
NA	NA	TRBJ1-2	TRBV27	CASTPGGQRGGYTF	TGTGCCAGCACCCCTGGGGGCCAGAGGGGGGGCTACACCTTC
NA	TRBD2	TRBJ2-1	TRBV24-1	CATSGLAGGGLPHNEQFF	TGTGCCACCAGTGGTTTAGCGGGAGGGGGTCTTCCCCACAATGAGCAGTTCTTC
large	NA	TRBJ1-2	TRBV11-2	CASSLGTGDVNYGYTF	TGTGCCAGCAGCTTAGGTACTGGGGATGTGAACTATGGCTACACCTTC
medium-sized	NA	TRBJ2-6	TRBV15	CATSRDFTGANVLTF	TGTGCCACCAGCAGAGATTTCACTGGGGCCAACGTCCTGACTTTC
NA	TRBD1	TRBJ1-5	TRBV12-3/TRBV12-4	CASSPAGQGGNQPQHF	TGTGCCAGCAGCCCCGCGGGACAGGGGGGGAATCAGCCCCAGCATTTT
medium-sized	NA	TRBJ1-1	TRBV2	CASKPSGNRYTEAFF	TGTGCCAGCAAGCCTTCGGGCAATCGGTACACTGAAGCTTTCTTT
NA	NA	TRBJ2-1	TRBV4-1	CASSQVFNNEQFF	TGCGCCAGCAGCCAAGTTTTCAACAATGAGCAGTTCTTC
few	NA	TRBJ2-3	TRBV15	CATSREGSANTQYF	TGTGCCACCAGCAGAGAAGGTAGCGCGAATACGCAGTATTTT
NA	NA	TRBJ2-5	TRBV10-1	CASSDNPGETQYF	TGCGCCAGCAGTGATAACCCGGGGGAGACCCAGTACTTC
medium-sized	TRBD1	TRBJ1-6	TRBV5-1	CASSLNTLGQSYNSPLHF	TGCGCCAGCAGCTTAAATACCCTGGGACAGAGCTATAATTCACCCCTCCACTTT
few	NA	TRBJ2-3	TRBV7-2	CASSSAQGVRDTQYF	TGTGCCAGCAGCTCGGCCCAGGGAGTGAGGGATACGCAGTATTTT
NA	NA	TRBJ2-2	TRBV24-1	CATSDGVGELFF	TGTGCCACCAGTGATGGGGTCGGGGAGCTGTTTTTT
NA	NA	TRBJ1-1	TRBV4-1	CASSPLTGFREAFF	TGCGCCAGCAGCCCCCTAACAGGGTTTCGCGAAGCTTTCTTT
few	NA	TRBJ1-6	TRBV25-1	CASRGLGGSPLHF	TGTGCCAGCAGGGGGTTGGGGGGTTCACCCCTCCACTTT
NA	NA	TRBJ2-5	TRBV4-1	CASSQDLTTRMETQYF	TGCGCCAGCAGCCAAGATTTGACCACCCGAATGGAGACCCAGTACTTC
few	TRBD1	TRBJ1-1	TRBV20-1	CSANRGLRSYTEAFF	TGCAGTGCTAACAGGGGGCTACGTTCGTACACTGAAGCTTTCTTT
NA	TRBD2	TRBJ2-5	TRBV7-7	CASSLGLAGTAETQYF	TGTGCCAGCAGCTTAGGACTAGCGGGAACTGCAGAGACCCAGTACTTC
NA	NA	TRBJ2-6	TRBV6-2/TRBV6-3	CASRPGPGANVLTF	TGTGCCAGCAGACCCGGACCTGGGGCCAACGTCCTGACTTTC
NA	TRBD1	TRBJ1-2	TRBV20-1	CSARDYSLQGARGYGYTF	TGCAGTGCTAGAGATTATTCACTCCAGGGGGCGCGAGGCTATGGCTACACCTTC
NA	NA	TRBJ2-7	TRBV12-3/TRBV12-4	CASSTDRTYEQYF	TGTGCCAGCAGTACCGACAGAACCTACGAGCAGTACTTC
NA	NA	TRBJ1-2	TRBV20-1	CSARKVGGVNYGYTF	TGCAGTGCTAGAAAGGTCGGGGGCGTAAACTATGGCTACACCTTC
NA	NA	TRBJ2-7	TRBV27	CASSYQGTLYEQYF	TGTGCCAGCTCCTACCAGGGTACCCTCTACGAGCAGTACTTC
NA	NA	TRBJ2-6	TRBV6-1	CASRMGGSGANVLTF	TGTGCCAGCAGGATGGGGGGCTCTGGGGCCAACGTCCTGACTTTC
NA	TRBD1	TRBJ2-7	TRBV9	CASSALGTAEQYF	TGTGCCAGCAGCGCATTGGGGACAGCCGAGCAGTACTTC
NA	NA	TRBJ1-2	TRBV12-3/TRBV12-4	CASSLRRAVSGYTF	TGTGCCAGCAGTTTACGCAGGGCAGTGAGCGGCTACACCTTC
NA	NA	TRBJ2-3	TRBV24-1	CATSDTLGTQYF	TGTGCCACCAGTGATACTCTAGGAACGCAGTATTTT
NA	NA	TRBJ1-3	TRBV7-9	CASSLLLGGAGNTIYF	TGTGCCAGCAGCTTATTACTAGGAGGGGCTGGAAACACCATATATTTT
NA	NA	TRBJ1-2	TRBV6-1	CASRSDKVYGYTF	TGTGCCAGCAGATCGGACAAGGTCTATGGCTACACCTTC
NA	NA	TRBJ2-5	TRBV7-7	CASSLRAPETQYF	TGTGCCAGCAGCCTTCGGGCCCCGGAGACCCAGTACTTC
NA	NA	TRBJ2-5	TRBV6-1	CASSPRQGRGTQYF	TGTGCCAGCAGTCCGAGACAGGGGAGGGGGACCCAGTACTTC
NA	NA	TRBJ2-5	TRBV27	CASSPGQYLRETQYF	TGTGCCAGCAGTCCAGGACAGTACCTGAGGGAGACCCAGTACTTC
NA	NA	TRBJ1-1	TRBV2	CASSVQGNTEAFF	TGTGCCAGCAGTGTGCAAGGGAACACTGAAGCTTTCTTT